This T cell receptor (beta chain) was documented in a study of CD8+ T cells in alopecia areata listed by TCRdb under 2018. For context, the study as a whole: The treated patients, all with moderate-to-severe alopecia areata, were enrolled in an open-label pilot trial of oral tofacitinib given at 5 to 10 mg twice daily. Tofacitinib was administered for 6 to 18 months, and 6 months of follow-up off drug were then conducted to assess delayed response and recurrence. Disease severity in treated patients was measured with the SALT score, which quantifies the percentage of affected scalp surface area. To study T cell clonal expansion in alopecia areata, the researchers applied high-throughput TCRbeta sequencing to both the C3H/HeJ mouse model and human patients. Scalp tissue and sorted CD4+ and CD8+ peripheral blood T cells from patchy and totalis/universalis alopecia areata patients and from healthy controls were covered by human TCRbeta sequencing. Biopsies were taken from tofacitinib-treated patients at baseline and at 4 and 24 weeks of treatment, and a later scalp biopsy was taken in several of the tofacitinib-treated patients. Scalp clonality was compared among normal scalp (n=4), patchy alopecia areata scalp (n=8), and alopecia totalis/universalis scalp (n=8). RNA was extracted with the PAXgene miRNA kit for fixed scalp, the miRNeasy kit for PBMCs, and the RNeasy kit for mouse skin. TCRbeta CDR3 regions were amplified by immunoSEQ multiplex PCR using 35 Vbeta forward and 13 Jbeta reverse primers.

Preparation of the library involved the immunoSEQ multiplex PCR assay. RNA was extracted from all samples and reverse transcribed into cDNA, which served as template for TCR sequencing. SuperScript III was used for first-strand cDNA synthesis, primed with a 2:1 mix of oligo-dT and random hexamers. A synthetic immune receptor repertoire was used to measure amplification bias, and any remaining bias was corrected computationally. In the paper's pipeline: Raw reads were preprocessed to remove errors, and CDR3 was defined according to IMGT conventions as the region from the conserved cysteine to phenylalanine. To get clonality, Shannon entropy was normalized by log2 of the number of productive unique TCRs and the result was subtracted from 1. Whether each scalp clone was CD4 or CD8 was inferred by checking scalp TCRbeta sequences against the CD4 and CD8 repertoires from sorted blood. In TCRdb, the immuneACCESS table is reduced to in-frame sequences with V and J assigned. These tables do not hold every clone; where another copy was compared, an unresolved V gene accounts for under half, and the others remain unexplained. The V and J calls and clone size were taken over from that table, and D and trimming were inferred from the DNA. Counted in this sample were some 150,000 clones; around 58% of them appeared once. Of the sample, around 15% is held by the ten largest clones.

The sample's treatment or condition label, decoded: oral pan-JAK inhibitor, 5-10 mg twice daily. Lesional scalp punch biopsies and peripheral blood were obtained from alopecia areata patients. PBMCs were separated by density centrifugation and stained for CD3, CD4 and CD8, after which CD4+ and CD8+ T cells were sorted on a FACSAria. As regards this clone: The antigen this receptor binds is unknown. No base qualities exist here, and no much larger clone lies one base off it.

General findings and caveats noted by the study authors: Many expanded lesional clones were found to persist in scalp and blood during tofacitinib treatment, and relapse after treatment cessation may be partly explained by this persistence. Unlike mouse skin, which is dominated by gammadelta T cells, normal human skin has resident alphabeta T cells that are also sequenced, and this complicates analysis of the scalp TCR repertoire. Because the treated cohort was small and had just a single nonresponder, larger studies are needed to establish links between baseline CD8+ expansion and response. With tofacitinib, both scalp clonality and the number of expanded CD8+ clones among the top 100 scalp clones went down significantly. Compared with normal scalp, lesional scalp, particularly in alopecia totalis/universalis, had higher clonality and more expanded CD8+ clones, which suggests antigenic drive. Shared TCR sequences between patients were less evident than in mice, which may be partly attributable to HLA diversity in the patient population.

The receptor comes from a human donor with alopecia areata. The sequenced sample was CD4+ T cells sorted from blood, obtained between weeks 55 and 65, from a patient treated with tofacitinib.

The CDR3 region reads CASSVSLGNSPLHF. The DNA reads as follows: TGTGCCAGCAGCGTTTCCTTGGGTAATTCACCCCTCCACTTT. The sequence links TRBV9 to TRBJ1-6; the D gene remains uncertain. CDR1 and CDR2, per the germline V gene, are SGDLS and YYNGEE. The CDR3 numbers 14 residues from cysteine through phenylalanine. Only the CDR3 DNA stays, 42 bases, in frame from base 1. The V and J ends are trimmed by 2 bases and 6 bases, leaving 9 bases between them.